Listed below are T cell receptor beta chains from one sample, sequenced in a study of T cells after yellow fever vaccination. TCRdb processed the 5' RACE reads anew with MiXCR; each CDR3 protein has one entry. The sample records 65,000 to 90,000 distinct CDR3 sequences, about an eighth being singletons. The sample was CD8+ T cells not binding an NS4B(214-222) dextramer, sorted from PBMCs, taken around 3 weeks after the first yellow fever vaccination. Receptors were obtained from a man younger than 30 who received the YFV17D yellow fever vaccine. Each CDR3 is given with its conserved first and last residue. D genes are given only for firm matches. Size is omitted from some rows. Given values are once, few, many or a class for expanded clones.

D gene: NA; V gene: TRBV27; clone size: few; J gene: TRBJ2-2; CDR3 protein: CASSPFASLARELFF; CDR3 DNA: TGTGCCAGCAGTCCCTTTGCGAGCTTGGCACGGGAGCTGTTTTTT
D gene: TRBD1; V gene: TRBV6-1; clone size: few; J gene: TRBJ2-1; CDR3 protein: CASSETGGFNEQFF; CDR3 DNA: TGTGCCAGCAGTGAAACAGGGGGGTTCAATGAGCAGTTCTTC
D gene: NA; V gene: TRBV7-8; clone size: NA; J gene: TRBJ1-5; CDR3 protein: CASSSAGSRGNQPQHF; CDR3 DNA: TGTGCCAGCAGCTCAGCCGGGTCCAGGGGCAATCAGCCCCAGCATTTT
D gene: TRBD1; V gene: TRBV29-1; clone size: NA; J gene: TRBJ2-3; CDR3 protein: CSVGRDRLGPTDTQYF; CDR3 DNA: TGCAGCGTAGGCAGGGACAGGTTGGGTCCCACAGATACGCAGTATTTT
D gene: NA; V gene: TRBV7-3; clone size: NA; J gene: TRBJ2-1; CDR3 protein: CASSPKAGEQFF; CDR3 DNA: TGTGCCAGCAGCCCAAAGGCAGGGGAGCAGTTCTTC
D gene: NA; V gene: TRBV4-3; clone size: NA; J gene: TRBJ1-6; CDR3 protein: CASSLGGGSPLHF; CDR3 DNA: TGCGCCAGCAGCCTAGGGGGGGGATCACCCCTCCACTTT
D gene: NA; V gene: TRBV4-3; clone size: NA; J gene: TRBJ2-3; CDR3 protein: CASSQDLRGALTDTQYF; CDR3 DNA: TGCGCCAGCAGCCAAGATCTTCGGGGGGCGCTAACAGATACGCAGTATTTT
D gene: TRBD1; V gene: TRBV29-1; clone size: NA; J gene: TRBJ2-3; CDR3 protein: CSEYDLQGQGDTQYF; CDR3 DNA: TGCAGCGAATACGACCTGCAGGGACAGGGGGATACGCAGTATTTT
D gene: TRBD1; V gene: TRBV20-1; clone size: few; J gene: TRBJ1-5; CDR3 protein: CSARATGFYQPQHF; CDR3 DNA: TGCAGTGCTAGAGCGACAGGGTTCTATCAGCCCCAGCATTTT
D gene: TRBD2; V gene: TRBV13; clone size: few; J gene: TRBJ2-2; CDR3 protein: CASSGLAGDGGELFF; CDR3 DNA: TGTGCCAGCAGCGGACTAGCGGGGGATGGCGGGGAGCTGTTTTTT
D gene: TRBD2; V gene: TRBV5-5; clone size: NA; J gene: TRBJ2-5; CDR3 protein: CASSLGGGALETQYF; CDR3 DNA: TGTGCCAGCAGCTTGGGCGGGGGGGCCTTAGAGACCCAGTACTTC
D gene: NA; V gene: TRBV5-1; clone size: many; J gene: TRBJ2-2; CDR3 protein: CASSLGGTGELFF; CDR3 DNA: TGCGCCAGCAGCTTGGGGGGCACCGGGGAGCTGTTTTTT
D gene: NA; V gene: TRBV5-1; clone size: few; J gene: TRBJ1-1; CDR3 protein: CASSLDGFRTEAFF; CDR3 DNA: TGCGCCAGCAGCTTGGACGGGTTTAGGACTGAAGCTTTCTTT
D gene: NA; V gene: TRBV15; clone size: NA; J gene: TRBJ2-2; CDR3 protein: CATRQDRYHTGELFF; CDR3 DNA: TGTGCCACCAGGCAAGACAGGTACCATACCGGGGAGCTGTTTTTT
D gene: NA; V gene: TRBV4-2; clone size: NA; J gene: TRBJ2-5; CDR3 protein: CASSQEYRVSGTQYF; CDR3 DNA: TGTGCCAGCAGCCAGGAATACAGGGTTTCGGGGACCCAGTACTTC
D gene: TRBD1; V gene: TRBV5-1; clone size: NA; J gene: TRBJ1-1; CDR3 protein: CASSLWTGWTEAFF; CDR3 DNA: TGCGCCAGCAGCCTCTGGACAGGGTGGACTGAAGCTTTCTTT